The subject of this entry is one T cell receptor beta chain. As yet, its antigen is unknown. The sample belongs to a study of OX40 agonist ivuxolimab in advanced cancers. Study-wide background: From 23 to 79 years was the age range, with a mean of around 54 years, and approximately 84% were male. Two patients with cutaneous melanoma and one with hepatocellular carcinoma, three in total, showed partial responses. Of the participants, 40% to 50% had some prior anti-PD-1, anti-PD-L1 or anti-CTLA-4 therapy, which was allowed.

TCRdb's copy holds only in-frame clones and misses some; the assay was immunoSEQ multiplex PCR. The sample holds about 80,000 clones; 80% to 90% are singletons and the top ten take 25%. General study findings and limits: Researchers did not establish what antigens the expanded peripheral T cells target.

V lost 3 bases and J lost 1, with 10 bases in between. CDR3 length: 14 residues. Germline CDR1 reads SGHTA; CDR2 reads FQGNSA. The chain employs TRBV7-2 and TRBJ2-7; D uncertain. The clonotype originates from an adult with an advanced solid tumor such as melanoma, head and neck, liver or kidney cancer. This sample comprised CD4+ or CD8+ T cells sorted from blood, obtained in a trial of the OX40 agonist ivuxolimab. CDR3 residues: CASSFLGLSYEQYF. The CDR3 nucleotides are TGTGCCAGCAGCTTTTTAGGTCTATCCTACGAGCAGTACTTC.